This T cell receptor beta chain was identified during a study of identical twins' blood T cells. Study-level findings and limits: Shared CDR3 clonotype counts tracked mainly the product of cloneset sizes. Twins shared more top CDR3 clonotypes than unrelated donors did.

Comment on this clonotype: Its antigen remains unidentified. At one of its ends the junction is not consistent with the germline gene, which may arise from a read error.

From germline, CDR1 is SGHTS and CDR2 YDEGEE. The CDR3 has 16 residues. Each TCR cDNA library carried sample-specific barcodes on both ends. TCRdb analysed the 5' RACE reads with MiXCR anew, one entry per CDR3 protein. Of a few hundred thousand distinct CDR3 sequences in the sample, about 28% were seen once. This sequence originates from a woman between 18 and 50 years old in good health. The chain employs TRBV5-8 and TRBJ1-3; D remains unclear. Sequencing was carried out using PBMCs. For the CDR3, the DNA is TGTGTCAGCAGCTTGGTGGGGTGGAGCTCTGGAAACACCATATATTTT. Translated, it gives CVSSLVGWSSGNTIYF.